This is a list of T cell receptor beta chains from one sample in a study of blood T cells in healthy people across ages. TCRdb passed the 5' RACE reads through MiXCR, listing each CDR3 protein once. The sample shows about 1,500,000 distinct CDR3 sequences, roughly 28% of them seen only once. What was sequenced was blood. These receptors all come from a woman in her twenties or thirties in good health. CDR3s leave out the opening cysteine and the closing phenylalanine or tryptophan. Size is stated for part of the rows, as once, few or many counts, or as a class when the clone is expanded.

- | TRBJ1-1 | TRBV6-5 | ASRGRVNTEAF
many | TRBJ2-7 | TRBV7-3 | ASSYRGGGTSYEQY
- | TRBJ2-6 | TRBV12-3/TRBV12-4 | ASSLRGLLFSGANVLT
few | TRBJ2-3 | TRBV3-1 | ASSPSTGTSGNTDTQY
few | TRBJ1-5 | TRBV12-5 | ASATGYSNQPQH
few | TRBJ2-7 | TRBV7-9 | ASSPQGQDEQY
few | TRBJ2-2 | TRBV6-5 | ASSFLRGVSGSGDTGELF
- | TRBJ1-2 | TRBV12-3/TRBV12-4 | ASSWDRRSDGYI
many | TRBJ2-7 | TRBV5-1 | ASSLVGSEQY
few | TRBJ2-1 | TRBV7-9 | ASSLKTSEYNEQF
many | TRBJ2-7 | TRBV10-3 | ATGGERRRIHEQY
- | TRBJ2-7 | TRBV14 | ASSGLAVPSYNEQY
few | TRBJ1-2 | TRBV6-6 | ASRPGQGFYT
once | TRBJ2-3 | TRBV20-1 | SAPELGGPTDTQY
- | - | TRBV20-1 | CARDTIPNEQY
few | TRBJ2-7 | TRBV6-5 | ASSPFPPTDSYEQY
- | TRBJ1-5 | TRBV5-5 | ASSSTGTWSNQPQH
once | TRBJ1-5 | TRBV4-1 | ASSQGSQGTKPNQPQH
few | TRBJ2-1 | TRBV4-2 | ASSQRTSGLNEQF
few | TRBJ2-3 | TRBV9 | ASSLRQGGVADTQY
- | TRBJ1-2 | TRBV7-2 | ASSDPGQGGYT
- | TRBJ2-7 | TRBV7-9 | ASSLLAYNEQY
- | TRBJ2-4 | TRBV20-1 | SARVGDRGRNIQY
- | TRBJ1-2 | TRBV12-3/TRBV12-4 | ASSLGSRGGYT
- | TRBJ2-3 | TRBV11-2 | ASSLVSVGDTQY
few | TRBJ2-5 | TRBV7-7 | ASTGTVEETQY
- | TRBJ2-5 | TRBV6-6 | ASSRYRDNEQY
few | TRBJ2-1 | TRBV5-1 | ASSLPGQRGIDEQF